The rows below give T cell receptor beta chains drawn from one sample of a study of T cells in Graves' hyperthyroidism and ophthalmopathy. One entry per CDR3 protein results from TCRdb running MiXCR on the multiplex PCR reads. The repertoire consists of about 570,000 distinct CDR3 sequences, with around 42% occurring once and the leading ten covering about 20%. The sample comprised peripheral blood or thyroid tissue (not recorded which). The source of these receptors is an adult woman with Graves' disease, either hyperthyroidism or ophthalmopathy (not recorded which). Each CDR3 is given without its conserved first and last residue. Each record gives: V gene, CDR3 protein.

>TRBV7-6
ASSLTGRVSGNTIY
>TRBV7-3
ASSPQGAGEQY
>TRBV7-3
ASSPKGGTNEAF
>TRBV6-1
ASSPTESNSPLH
>TRBV7-9
ASTPPGGGADSYT
>TRBV29-1
SVGGLWGYT
>TRBV2
ASKGLAGGPQETQY
>TRBV14
ASSLIGGTNQETQY
>TRBV11-1
ASSEVVQDTEAF
>TRBV7-9
ASSLAFGDRAYNEQF
>TRBV3-1
ASSQDGVYGYT
>TRBV6-6
ASSYAGQGNTEAF
>TRBV20-1
SVRPGTSAPGELF
>TRBV2
ASSSGETQY
>TRBV15
ATSSYELDGAGQPQH
>TRBV2
TSSWARNTGELF
>TRBV7-6
ASSSTGETQH
>TRBV10-3
AISEGQGAETQY
>TRBV28
ASSFQGGGQGEQY
>TRBV9
ASSQDLEGTEAF
>TRBV7-9
ASSPVGLAGDSTQY
>TRBV10-3
AIQATSGNTIY
>TRBV30
AWGEARPQETQY
>TRBV29-1
SVVSGAETQY
>TRBV7-3
ASSLKAGRVHEQY
>TRBV20-1
SAQGDRNQPQPFYGYT
>TRBV20-1
SASGTEGTGELF
>TRBV7-2
ASSLGSGQGTNYEQY
>TRBV11-2
ASSPSVTETQY
>TRBV28
ASSHYLGNTIY
>TRBV7-2
ASSLSQGTLF
>TRBV7-8
ASESRLAGYEQY
>TRBV9
ASSVGSSTYEQY
>TRBV10-1
ASSASDNSPLH
>TRBV25-1
ASSASVMKEAGGFHETQY
>TRBV7-2
ASGSQGIGELF
>TRBV10-3
AIRRQGENTEAF
>TRBV20-1
SARARNSNQPLH
>TRBV10-3
AISERQGETQY
>TRBV2
ASSRRANYGYT